The rows below give T cell receptor beta chains drawn from one sample of a study of blood T cell repertoires in COVID-19. Measured with immunoSEQ multiplex PCR; TCRdb has only the in-frame clones, and not every one. The sample has fewer than 500,000 clones, roughly 90% seen once. Sequencing was done on a sample of PBMCs or T cells enriched from blood (not recorded which). Source of these receptors: a woman in her 30s with acute COVID-19. CDR3s include the opening cysteine and the closing phenylalanine or tryptophan. The D gene is left open where the match is weak. Part of the rows lack a size; the others show once, few, many or a class for expanded clones.

d_call j_call v_call clone_size cdr3_aa cdr3_nt
TRBD1 TRBJ2-6 TRBV18 - CASSLQGQGASGANVLTF TGTGCCAGCTCACTCCAGGGACAGGGGGCTTCTGGGGCCAACGTCCTGACTTTC
TRBD2 TRBJ2-2 TRBV11-2 - CASSRTSGATGELFF TGTGCCAGCAGCCGGACTAGCGGAGCCACCGGGGAGCTGTTTTTT
- TRBJ1-2 TRBV5-1 - CASSFAGLEYGYTF TGCGCCAGCAGCTTTGCAGGGTTGGAATATGGCTACACCTTC
TRBD2 TRBJ2-7 TRBV7-2 - CASSLLGGGTYEQYF TGTGCCAGCAGCTTATTGGGCGGGGGGACCTACGAGCAGTACTTC
- TRBJ2-7 TRBV5-1 - CASSFIQGTYEQYF TGCGCCAGCAGCTTTATTCAGGGGACCTACGAGCAGTACTTC
TRBD1 TRBJ2-1 TRBV11-3 - CASSLRTGYNEQFF TGTGCCAGCAGCTTACGGACAGGCTACAATGAGCAGTTCTTC
- TRBJ2-1 TRBV5-1 - CASSLIAHRVMRSNEQFF TGCGCCAGCAGCTTGATAGCCCACAGGGTGATGCGTAGCAATGAGCAGTTCTTC
TRBD1 TRBJ2-2 TRBV4-1 - CASSQRQGAPGELFF TGCGCCAGCAGCCAACGCCAGGGGGCGCCCGGGGAGCTGTTTTTT
- TRBJ2-7 TRBV2 once CASRRLVSYEQYF TGTGCCAGCAGACGGCTAGTCTCCTACGAGCAGTACTTC
TRBD2 TRBJ2-4 TRBV20-1 - CSASGLAVGKNIQYF TGCAGTGCTAGTGGACTAGCGGTTGGCAAAAACATTCAGTACTTC
TRBD2 TRBJ2-2 TRBV7-3 - CASSTTSRGLDTGELFF TGTGCCAGCAGCACGACTAGCCGGGGCTTGGACACCGGGGAGCTGTTTTTT
TRBD1 TRBJ1-2 TRBV6-6 once CASSERDSPGYTF TGTGCCAGCAGCGAGAGGGACAGCCCTGGCTACACCTTC
- TRBJ1-2 TRBV6-1 - CASSYPGANYGYTF TGTGCCAGCAGTTATCCGGGAGCCAACTATGGCTACACCTTC
- TRBJ1-1 TRBV18 - CASSPAREVEAFF TGTGCCAGCTCACCAGCAAGGGAGGTAGAAGCTTTCTTT
TRBD1 TRBJ1-1 TRBV28 - CASSPRDRVTEAFF TGTGCCAGCAGTCCCAGGGACAGGGTCACTGAAGCTTTCTTT
- TRBJ2-1 TRBV2 many CASSEEGSENNEQFF TGTGCCAGCAGTGAAGAGGGGTCAGAAAACAATGAGCAGTTCTTC
- TRBJ2-2 TRBV27 - CASSLSPGAGELFF TGTGCCAGCAGTTTATCACCAGGGGCCGGGGAGCTGTTTTTT
- TRBJ1-1 TRBV6-6 - CASSPRVVDAEAFF TGTGCCAGCAGTCCCCGGGTGGTTGACGCTGAAGCTTTCTTT
- TRBJ1-2 TRBV5-6 - CASSLRAGVYGYTF TGTGCCAGCAGCTTGCGGGCAGGGGTCTATGGCTACACCTTC
- TRBJ2-1 TRBV19 once CASSRIAVNEQFF TGTGCCAGTAGCCGAATAGCGGTGAATGAGCAGTTCTTC
- TRBJ1-1 TRBV30 - CAWSVLPLGLNTEAFF TGTGCCTGGAGTGTACTCCCACTAGGACTAAACACTGAAGCTTTCTTT
- TRBJ1-2 TRBV19 once CASSISNTGIYYYGYTF TGTGCCAGTAGTATCTCGAACACAGGGATATACTACTATGGCTACACCTTC